The rows below give T cell receptor beta chains drawn from one sample of a study of blood T cells in healthy people across ages. TCRdb re-called the 5' RACE reads with MiXCR, one entry per CDR3 protein. Here the sample spans approximately 1.5 million distinct CDR3 sequences, around 36% being singletons. The sequenced material came from blood. These receptors all come from a woman in her twenties or thirties in good health. CDR3s include the opening cysteine and the closing phenylalanine or tryptophan. A D gene is named only where the DNA matches it firmly. Clone size is not always given. Where it is, it says once, few, many or a class for expanded clones.

V gene: TRBV6-2/TRBV6-3
J gene: TRBJ2-5
D gene: TRBD1
clone size: .
CDR3 DNA: TGTGCCAGCAGGAGTCCTGGACAGGGGCACTCCTACAAGCAGTACTTC
CDR3 protein: CASRSPGQGHSYKQYF

V gene: TRBV20-1
J gene: TRBJ2-6
D gene: .
clone size: many
CDR3 DNA: TGCAGTGCTAGTCGGGCCAACGTCCTGACTTTC
CDR3 protein: CSASRANVLTF

V gene: TRBV27
J gene: TRBJ2-7
D gene: TRBD2
clone size: .
CDR3 DNA: TGTGCCAGCAGTTTAAGGAGCGGGGGGTCCCCCTACGAGCAGTACTTC
CDR3 protein: CASSLRSGGSPYEQYF

V gene: TRBV4-1
J gene: TRBJ2-2
D gene: TRBD1
clone size: .
CDR3 DNA: TGCGCCAGCAGCCCCCTCGGACAGGGGGGCACCGGGGAGCTGTTTTTT
CDR3 protein: CASSPLGQGGTGELFF

V gene: TRBV5-1
J gene: TRBJ2-1
D gene: TRBD2
clone size: .
CDR3 DNA: TGCGCCAGCAAACTAGATCAGCGGGGGGGCCTGGATGAGCAGTTCTTC
CDR3 protein: CASKLDQRGGLDEQFF

V gene: TRBV4-1
J gene: TRBJ1-5
D gene: .
clone size: .
CDR3 DNA: TGCGTCAGCAGCCAAGTTTCAGGGGCTCGCAATCAGCCCCAGCATTTT
CDR3 protein: CVSSQVSGARNQPQHF

V gene: TRBV11-2
J gene: TRBJ1-2
D gene: TRBD1
clone size: .
CDR3 DNA: TGTGCCAGCAGCCCACTGCGGCAGGGGGCCTACTATGGCTACACCTTC
CDR3 protein: CASSPLRQGAYYGYTF

V gene: TRBV11-2
J gene: TRBJ1-1
D gene: TRBD1
clone size: few
CDR3 DNA: TGTGCCAGCAGCTTAACCCCAGGGGGAAACACTGAAGCTTTCTTT
CDR3 protein: CASSLTPGGNTEAFF

V gene: TRBV7-8
J gene: TRBJ2-1
D gene: .
clone size: .
CDR3 DNA: TGTGCCAGCAGCTTAACATTCCCAGGGGATGAGCAGTTCTTC
CDR3 protein: CASSLTFPGDEQFF

V gene: TRBV28
J gene: TRBJ2-7
D gene: .
clone size: .
CDR3 DNA: TGTGCCAGCAGTCCTCACCGGGACACCGAGCAGTACTTC
CDR3 protein: CASSPHRDTEQYF

V gene: TRBV10-3
J gene: TRBJ1-1
D gene: TRBD1
clone size: .
CDR3 DNA: TGTGCCATCAGAATTCAGGGGGCGGACACTGAAGCTTTCTTT
CDR3 protein: CAIRIQGADTEAFF

V gene: TRBV10-3
J gene: TRBJ2-1
D gene: TRBD2
clone size: few
CDR3 DNA: TGTGCCATCAGTGCCCCGGGGCTAGCGGGGAGAGGCTTTGGGCAGTTCTTC
CDR3 protein: CAISAPGLAGRGFGQFF

V gene: TRBV30
J gene: TRBJ2-1
D gene: TRBD2
clone size: .
CDR3 DNA: TGTGCCTGGGGATACGGACTAGGGGAGCAGTTCTTC
CDR3 protein: CAWGYGLGEQFF

V gene: TRBV20-1
J gene: TRBJ2-7
D gene: TRBD2
clone size: .
CDR3 DNA: TGCAGTGCTAGGGGCCATGGGACTAGCGGGAAATACTCCTACGAGCAGTACTTC
CDR3 protein: CSARGHGTSGKYSYEQYF

V gene: TRBV7-3
J gene: TRBJ2-5
D gene: TRBD2
clone size: .
CDR3 DNA: TGTGCCAGCAGCCTAGGGACTAGCGGGGGGTTGTACTTC
CDR3 protein: CASSLGTSGGLYF

V gene: TRBV18
J gene: TRBJ2-3
D gene: .
clone size: .
CDR3 DNA: TGTGCCAGCTCATCTTATTTAGATACGCAGTATTTT
CDR3 protein: CASSSYLDTQYF

V gene: TRBV27
J gene: TRBJ2-3
D gene: .
clone size: .
CDR3 DNA: TGTGCCAGCAGTTTTTTCGCTACTGCAGATACGCAGTATTTT
CDR3 protein: CASSFFATADTQYF

V gene: TRBV7-3
J gene: TRBJ1-1
D gene: .
clone size: .
CDR3 DNA: TGTGCCAGCAGCCAACTGGTGGGGGCTGAAGCTTTCTTT
CDR3 protein: CASSQLVGAEAFF

V gene: TRBV12-3/TRBV12-4
J gene: TRBJ2-3
D gene: .
clone size: .
CDR3 DNA: TGTGCCGGCAGTCCCACGGCCATCACAGATACGCAGTATTTT
CDR3 protein: CAGSPTAITDTQYF

V gene: TRBV24-1
J gene: TRBJ2-5
D gene: TRBD2
clone size: .
CDR3 DNA: TGTGCCACCAGTGATTACCCTAGCGGGGACCAAGAGACCCAGTACTTC
CDR3 protein: CATSDYPSGDQETQYF

V gene: TRBV10-3
J gene: TRBJ2-6
D gene: .
clone size: .
CDR3 DNA: TGTGCCATCAGACAGGGTACCCCTGGGGCCAACGTCCGGACTTTC
CDR3 protein: CAIRQGTPGANVRTF

V gene: TRBV5-1
J gene: TRBJ2-7
D gene: .
clone size: many
CDR3 DNA: TGCGCCAGCAGCCAACAGGGCTACGAGCAGTACTTC
CDR3 protein: CASSQQGYEQYF

V gene: TRBV7-2
J gene: TRBJ2-1
D gene: .
clone size: .
CDR3 DNA: TGTGCCAGCAGCTTGGGCCGGGGTTCCCCCCACAATGAGCAGTTCTTC
CDR3 protein: CASSLGRGSPHNEQFF

V gene: TRBV7-9
J gene: TRBJ2-7
D gene: .
clone size: .
CDR3 DNA: TGTGCCGGCAGCCTGCAGGGCTACGAGCAGTACTTC
CDR3 protein: CAGSLQGYEQYF

V gene: TRBV7-9
J gene: TRBJ1-2
D gene: .
clone size: .
CDR3 DNA: TGTGCCAGCAGCTTAGGACATGCCAACTATGGCTACACCTTC
CDR3 protein: CASSLGHANYGYTF

V gene: TRBV5-5
J gene: TRBJ2-1
D gene: TRBD2
clone size: .
CDR3 DNA: TGTGCCAGCAGCGGGGCGGGGGTGTACAATGAGCAGTTCTTC
CDR3 protein: CASSGAGVYNEQFF

V gene: TRBV6-2/TRBV6-3
J gene: TRBJ2-5
D gene: TRBD1
clone size: few
CDR3 DNA: TGTGCCAGCAGACTGGGACAGACACAAGAGACCCAGTACTTC
CDR3 protein: CASRLGQTQETQYF

V gene: TRBV29-1
J gene: TRBJ1-5
D gene: .
clone size: few
CDR3 DNA: TGCAGCGTTCGTTTGAGTTTCGATCAGCCCCAGCATTTT
CDR3 protein: CSVRLSFDQPQHF

V gene: TRBV15
J gene: TRBJ1-5
D gene: TRBD1
clone size: .
CDR3 DNA: TGTGCCACCAGCATAGGGGGCAAACAGCCCCAGCATTTT
CDR3 protein: CATSIGGKQPQHF

V gene: TRBV11-2
J gene: TRBJ2-3
D gene: .
clone size: .
CDR3 DNA: TGTGCCAGCAGCTTAGTTGACCCTAGCACAGATACGCAGTATTTT
CDR3 protein: CASSLVDPSTDTQYF

V gene: TRBV21-1
J gene: TRBJ2-3
D gene: .
clone size: .
CDR3 DNA: TGTGCCAGCAGCAAGGGTAAGAATCGGAGGACAGATACGCAGTATTTT
CDR3 protein: CASSKGKNRRTDTQYF

V gene: TRBV18
J gene: TRBJ2-7
D gene: .
clone size: .
CDR3 DNA: TGTGCCGGCTCACCAGTGGAGACCTACGAGCAGTACTTC
CDR3 protein: CAGSPVETYEQYF

V gene: TRBV24-1
J gene: TRBJ2-5
D gene: TRBD2
clone size: few
CDR3 DNA: TGTGCCACCAGTGATTTGCACGATACGGGAGGGCCGGAGACCCAGTACTTC
CDR3 protein: CATSDLHDTGGPETQYF

V gene: TRBV7-9
J gene: TRBJ2-1
D gene: .
clone size: many
CDR3 DNA: TGTGCCAGCACCCTTGTCGATGAGCAGTTCTTC
CDR3 protein: CASTLVDEQFF

V gene: TRBV9
J gene: TRBJ2-3
D gene: .
clone size: .
CDR3 DNA: TGTGCCAGCAGCGTAGACTCACTGAGAGATACGCAGTATTTT
CDR3 protein: CASSVDSLRDTQYF

V gene: TRBV6-6
J gene: TRBJ2-1
D gene: TRBD2
clone size: few
CDR3 DNA: TGTGCCAGCAGTCCCAGCGGGAGCAGGCAGTTCTTC
CDR3 protein: CASSPSGSRQFF

V gene: TRBV6-5
J gene: TRBJ1-2
D gene: TRBD1
clone size: .
CDR3 DNA: TGTGCCAGCAGTTACTCGCTAGGACAGGGGTTCTATGGCTACACCTTC
CDR3 protein: CASSYSLGQGFYGYTF

V gene: TRBV6-1
J gene: TRBJ2-3
D gene: TRBD2
clone size: .
CDR3 DNA: TGTGCCAGCAGTCCTAGGTTTAGCGGGAGCACAGATACGCAGTATTTT
CDR3 protein: CASSPRFSGSTDTQYF

V gene: TRBV3-1
J gene: TRBJ2-5
D gene: TRBD1
clone size: .
CDR3 DNA: TGTGCCAGCAGCCGACGGGGGACAGGGAGTAGCCAAGAGACCCAGTACTTC
CDR3 protein: CASSRRGTGSSQETQYF

V gene: TRBV5-1
J gene: TRBJ1-1
D gene: TRBD1
clone size: few
CDR3 DNA: TGCGCCAGCGGAGGACAGGGGGGAAACACTGAAGCTTTCTTT
CDR3 protein: CASGGQGGNTEAFF

V gene: TRBV27
J gene: TRBJ2-7
D gene: .
clone size: few
CDR3 DNA: TGTGCCAGCAGTTTATTAGCCGGGGGTAGCCACGAGCAGTACTTC
CDR3 protein: CASSLLAGGSHEQYF

V gene: TRBV6-2/TRBV6-3
J gene: TRBJ1-1
D gene: .
clone size: few
CDR3 DNA: TGTGCCAGCACCTTTCGGGGTTCTGGAGCTTTCTTT
CDR3 protein: CASTFRGSGAFF

V gene: TRBV6-5
J gene: TRBJ1-1
D gene: .
clone size: once
CDR3 DNA: TGTGCCAGCAGTTACCGTGGGGCTGATGAAGCTTTCTTT
CDR3 protein: CASSYRGADEAFF

V gene: TRBV20-1
J gene: TRBJ1-2
D gene: TRBD1
clone size: .
CDR3 DNA: TGCAGTGCTAGGAGACAGGGGGAGATAAACTATGGCTACACCTTC
CDR3 protein: CSARRQGEINYGYTF

V gene: TRBV20-1
J gene: TRBJ2-1
D gene: .
clone size: few
CDR3 DNA: TGCAGTCCCCGGGATGGAGCCTACAATGAGCAGTTCTTC
CDR3 protein: CSPRDGAYNEQFF

V gene: TRBV20-1
J gene: TRBJ2-7
D gene: .
clone size: .
CDR3 DNA: TGCAGTGCGTGGGACGGGGCATACGAGCAGTACTTC
CDR3 protein: CSAWDGAYEQYF

V gene: TRBV30
J gene: TRBJ2-1
D gene: .
clone size: few
CDR3 DNA: TGTGCCTGGTCTGCCCTCTACAATGAGCAGTTCTTC
CDR3 protein: CAWSALYNEQFF

V gene: TRBV7-2
J gene: TRBJ2-5
D gene: .
clone size: .
CDR3 DNA: TGTGCCAGCAGCTTAGCGAGTAAGAGAGAGACCCAGTACTTC
CDR3 protein: CASSLASKRETQYF

V gene: TRBV20-1
J gene: TRBJ2-3
D gene: TRBD2
clone size: few
CDR3 DNA: TGCAGTGCTAAGGCCTGGCTAGCGGGAGAGGATACGCAGTATTTT
CDR3 protein: CSAKAWLAGEDTQYF

V gene: TRBV12-3/TRBV12-4
J gene: TRBJ1-1
D gene: .
clone size: .
CDR3 DNA: TGTGCCAGCAGTTTAGGCCTCTCCGGGGGTGGTGAAGCTTTCTTT
CDR3 protein: CASSLGLSGGGEAFF

V gene: TRBV12-5
J gene: TRBJ1-5
D gene: TRBD1
clone size: .
CDR3 DNA: TGTGCTAGTGGCCTAGGGCAGGGGGCAGTTCAGCCCCAGCATTTT
CDR3 protein: CASGLGQGAVQPQHF

V gene: TRBV15
J gene: TRBJ2-5
D gene: .
clone size: .
CDR3 DNA: TGTGCCACCAGCAGAGATCTTAGGGAGACCCAGTACTTC
CDR3 protein: CATSRDLRETQYF

V gene: TRBV7-9
J gene: TRBJ1-1
D gene: .
clone size: .
CDR3 DNA: TGTGCCAGCAGCTTGGGGGATTCCAGGAACACTGAAGCTTTCTTT
CDR3 protein: CASSLGDSRNTEAFF